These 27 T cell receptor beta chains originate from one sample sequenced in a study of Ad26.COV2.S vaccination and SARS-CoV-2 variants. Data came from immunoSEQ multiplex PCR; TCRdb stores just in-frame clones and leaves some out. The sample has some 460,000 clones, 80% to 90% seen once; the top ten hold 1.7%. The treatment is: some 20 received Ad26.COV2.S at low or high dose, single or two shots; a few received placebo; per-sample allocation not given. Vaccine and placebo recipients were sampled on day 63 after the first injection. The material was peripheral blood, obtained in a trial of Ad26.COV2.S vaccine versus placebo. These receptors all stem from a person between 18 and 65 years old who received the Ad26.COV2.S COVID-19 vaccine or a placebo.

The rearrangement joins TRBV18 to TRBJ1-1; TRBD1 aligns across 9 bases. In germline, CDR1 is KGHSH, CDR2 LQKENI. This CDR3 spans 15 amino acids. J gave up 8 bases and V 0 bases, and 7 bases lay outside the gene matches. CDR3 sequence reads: CASSPPEQGAGEAFF. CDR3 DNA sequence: TGTGCCAGCTCACCACCGGAACAGGGGGCTGGAGAAGCTTTCTTT.

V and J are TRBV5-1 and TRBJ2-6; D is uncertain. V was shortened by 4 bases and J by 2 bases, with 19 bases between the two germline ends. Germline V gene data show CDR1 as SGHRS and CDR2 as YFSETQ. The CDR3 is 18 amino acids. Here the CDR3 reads CASSLTTSVLTGANVLTF. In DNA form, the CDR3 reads TGCGCCAGCAGCCTTACGACAAGCGTCCTGACTGGGGCCAACGTCCTGACTTTC.

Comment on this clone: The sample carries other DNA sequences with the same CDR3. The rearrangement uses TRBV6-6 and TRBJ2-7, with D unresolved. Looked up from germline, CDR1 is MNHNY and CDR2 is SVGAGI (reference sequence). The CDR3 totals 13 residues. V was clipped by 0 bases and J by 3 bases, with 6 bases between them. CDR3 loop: CASSYSGNYEQYF. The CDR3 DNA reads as TGTGCCAGCAGTTACTCGGGAAACTACGAGCAGTACTTC.

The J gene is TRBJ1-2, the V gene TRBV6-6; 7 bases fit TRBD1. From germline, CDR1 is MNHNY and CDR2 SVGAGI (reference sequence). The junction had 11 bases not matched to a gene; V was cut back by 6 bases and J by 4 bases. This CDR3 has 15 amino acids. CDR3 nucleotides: TGTGCCAGCAGCTCCACTAGGGACAGTCTCTATGGCTACACCTTC. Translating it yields CASSSTRDSLYGYTF.

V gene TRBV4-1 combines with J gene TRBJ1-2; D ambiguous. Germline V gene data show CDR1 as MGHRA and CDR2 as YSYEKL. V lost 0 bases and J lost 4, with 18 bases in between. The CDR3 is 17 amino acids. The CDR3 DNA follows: TGCGCCAGCAGCCAAGATCCCTTGGGGAATTCCATCTATGGCTACACCTTC. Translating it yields CASSQDPLGNSIYGYTF.

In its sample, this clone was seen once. The CDR3 sequence is CASRREENYGYTF. The CDR3 coding sequence is TGCGCCAGCAGAAGGGAGGAGAACTATGGCTACACCTTC. The gene calls are TRBV10-2 and TRBJ1-2; D uncertain. This CDR3 region has 13 residues. The V end was cut by 6 bases, the J end by 2 bases, with 10 bases between. Germline assignment: CDR1 WSHSY and CDR2 SAAADI.

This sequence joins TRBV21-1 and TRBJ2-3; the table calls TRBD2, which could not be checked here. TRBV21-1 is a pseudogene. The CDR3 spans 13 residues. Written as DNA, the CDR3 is TGTGCCAGCAGGTTAGCTGAGCCAGATACGCAGTATTTT. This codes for CASRLAEPDTQYF.

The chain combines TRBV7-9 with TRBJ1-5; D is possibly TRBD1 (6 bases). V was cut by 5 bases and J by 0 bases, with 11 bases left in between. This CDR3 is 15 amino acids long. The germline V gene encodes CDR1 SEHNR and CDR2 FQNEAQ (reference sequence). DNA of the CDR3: TGTGCCAGCAGCCGGACAGATATTAGCAATCAGCCCCAGCATTTT. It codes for CASSRTDISNQPQHF. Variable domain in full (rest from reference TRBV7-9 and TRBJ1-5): DTGVSQNPRHKITKRGQNVTFRCDPISEHNRLYWYRQTLGQGPEFLTYFQNEAQLEKSRLLSDRFSAERPKGSFSTLEIQRTEQGDSAMYLCASSRTDISNQPQHFGDGTRLSIL.

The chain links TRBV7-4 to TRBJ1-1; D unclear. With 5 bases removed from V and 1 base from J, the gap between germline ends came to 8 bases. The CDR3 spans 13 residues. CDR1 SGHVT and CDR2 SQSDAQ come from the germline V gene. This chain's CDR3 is CASSLRKNTEAFF. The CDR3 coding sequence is TGTGCCAGCAGCCTGCGGAAGAACACTGAAGCTTTCTTT.

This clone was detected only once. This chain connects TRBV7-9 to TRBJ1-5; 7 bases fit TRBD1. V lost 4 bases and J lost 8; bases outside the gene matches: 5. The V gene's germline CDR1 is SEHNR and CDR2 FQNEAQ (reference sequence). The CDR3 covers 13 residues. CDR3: CASSSDRREPQHF. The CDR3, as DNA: TGTGCCAGCAGCTCGGACAGGAGAGAGCCCCAGCATTTT.

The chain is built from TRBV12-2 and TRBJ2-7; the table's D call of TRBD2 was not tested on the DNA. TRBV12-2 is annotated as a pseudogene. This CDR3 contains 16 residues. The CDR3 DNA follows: TGTGCAAGTCGCTTAAGGTTCTGGCAACTAACCTACGAGCAGTACTTC. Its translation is CASRLRFWQLTYEQYF.

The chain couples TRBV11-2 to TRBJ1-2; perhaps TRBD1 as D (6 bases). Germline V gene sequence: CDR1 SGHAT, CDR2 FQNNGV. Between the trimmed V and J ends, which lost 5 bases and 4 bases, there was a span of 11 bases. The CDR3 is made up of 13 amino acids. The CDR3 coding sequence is TGTGCCAGCAGCGCCGGGACAATCTATGGCTACACCTTC. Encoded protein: CASSAGTIYGYTF.

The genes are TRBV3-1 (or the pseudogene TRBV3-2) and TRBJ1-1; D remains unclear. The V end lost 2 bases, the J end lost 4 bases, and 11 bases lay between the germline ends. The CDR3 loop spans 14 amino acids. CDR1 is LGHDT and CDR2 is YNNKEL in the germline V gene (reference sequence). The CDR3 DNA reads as TGTGCCAGCAGCCAAAGGGAAGGAAGCACTGAAGCTTTCTTT. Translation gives CASSQREGSTEAFF.

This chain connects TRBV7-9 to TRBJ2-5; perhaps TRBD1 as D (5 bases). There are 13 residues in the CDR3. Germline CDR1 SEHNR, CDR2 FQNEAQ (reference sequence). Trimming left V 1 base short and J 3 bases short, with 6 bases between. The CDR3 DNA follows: TGTGCCAGCAGCTTAGTAGGGGAAGAGACCCAGTACTTC. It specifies CASSLVGEETQYF.

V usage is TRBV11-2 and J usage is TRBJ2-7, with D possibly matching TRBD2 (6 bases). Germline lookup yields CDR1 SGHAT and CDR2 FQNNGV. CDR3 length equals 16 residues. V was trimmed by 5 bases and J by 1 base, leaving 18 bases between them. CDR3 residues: CASSPLVGRRSYEQYF. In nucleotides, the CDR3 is TGTGCCAGCAGCCCCCTTGTTGGGAGGAGATCCTACGAGCAGTACTTC.

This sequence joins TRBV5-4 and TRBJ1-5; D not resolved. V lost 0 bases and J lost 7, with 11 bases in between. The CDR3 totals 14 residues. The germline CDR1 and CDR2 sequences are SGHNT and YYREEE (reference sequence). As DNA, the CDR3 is TGTGCCAGCAGCTTGGGAGGTTATGGGCAGCCCCAGCATTTT. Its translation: CASSLGGYGQPQHF.

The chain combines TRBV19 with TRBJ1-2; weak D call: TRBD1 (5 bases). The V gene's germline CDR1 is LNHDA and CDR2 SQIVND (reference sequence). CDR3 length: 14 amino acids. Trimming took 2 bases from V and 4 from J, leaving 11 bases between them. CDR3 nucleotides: TGTGCCAGTAGTATACAGGGCATAGTCTATGGCTACACCTTC. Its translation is CASSIQGIVYGYTF.

CDR3 sequence (DNA): TGTGCCAGTAGTTTGCTAGCGGGAGCTAACGAGCAGTACTTC. It specifies CASSLLAGANEQYF. J is TRBJ2-7 and V is TRBV19; 10 bases align to TRBD2. The V and J ends lost 5 bases and 5 bases, in that order; junction bases with no gene match: 6. This CDR3 has 14 amino acids. Germline CDR1 and CDR2: LNHDA and SQIVND (reference sequence).

CDR3 nucleotides: TGTGCCAGCAGCTTAGAGACAGGGTTCGGCAACTATGGCTACACCTTC. Protein sequence: CASSLETGFGNYGYTF. The J gene is TRBJ1-2, the V gene TRBV7-8, with TRBD1 matching over 7 bases. V shed 1 base, J shed 2 bases, and the junction held 7 bases outside the gene matches. Per the germline V gene, CDR1 is SGHVS and CDR2 is FQNEAQ. The CDR3 spans 16 residues.

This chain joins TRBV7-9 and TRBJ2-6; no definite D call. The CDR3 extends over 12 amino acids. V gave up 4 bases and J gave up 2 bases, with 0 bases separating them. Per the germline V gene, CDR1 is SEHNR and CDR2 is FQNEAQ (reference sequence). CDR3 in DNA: TGTGCCAGCAGCTCTGGGGCCAACGTCCTGACTTTC. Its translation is CASSSGANVLTF.

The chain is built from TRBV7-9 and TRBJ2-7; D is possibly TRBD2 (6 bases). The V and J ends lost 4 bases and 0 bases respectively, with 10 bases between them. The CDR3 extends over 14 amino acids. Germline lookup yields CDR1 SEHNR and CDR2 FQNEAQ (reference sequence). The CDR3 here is CASSWGVSSYEQYF. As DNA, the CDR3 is TGTGCCAGCAGCTGGGGGGTCAGCTCCTACGAGCAGTACTTC. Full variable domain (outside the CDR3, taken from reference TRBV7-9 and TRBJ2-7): DTGVSQNPRHKITKRGQNVTFRCDPISEHNRLYWYRQTLGQGPEFLTYFQNEAQLEKSRLLSDRFSAERPKGSFSTLEIQRTEQGDSAMYLCASSWGVSSYEQYFGPGTRLTVT.

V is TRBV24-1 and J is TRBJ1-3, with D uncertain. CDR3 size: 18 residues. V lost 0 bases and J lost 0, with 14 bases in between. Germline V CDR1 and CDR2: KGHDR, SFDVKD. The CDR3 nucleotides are TGTGCCACCAGTGATTTGGGGCTCGGATCGAACTCTGGAAACACCATATATTTT. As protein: CATSDLGLGSNSGNTIYF.

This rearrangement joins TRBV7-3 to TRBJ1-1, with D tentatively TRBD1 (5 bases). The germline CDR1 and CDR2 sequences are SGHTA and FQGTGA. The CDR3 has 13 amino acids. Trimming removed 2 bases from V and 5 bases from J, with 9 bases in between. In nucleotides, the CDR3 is TGTGCCAGCAGCTTAGCGGGGGATACTGAAGCTTTCTTT. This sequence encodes CASSLAGDTEAFF.

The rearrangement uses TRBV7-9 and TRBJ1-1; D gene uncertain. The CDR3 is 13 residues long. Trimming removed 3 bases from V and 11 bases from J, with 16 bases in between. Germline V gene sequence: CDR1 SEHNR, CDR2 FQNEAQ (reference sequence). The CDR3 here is CASSFPHRLRAFF. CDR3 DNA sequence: TGTGCCAGCAGCTTCCCACATCGTTTGCGGGCTTTCTTT.

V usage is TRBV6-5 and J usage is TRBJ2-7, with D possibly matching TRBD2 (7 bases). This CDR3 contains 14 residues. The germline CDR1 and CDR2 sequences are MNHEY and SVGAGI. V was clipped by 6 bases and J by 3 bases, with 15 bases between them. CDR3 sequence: CASRGGDTNYEQYF. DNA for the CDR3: TGTGCCAGCAGAGGGGGGGACACCAACTACGAGCAGTACTTC.

Here the CDR3 reads CASSTPGQGVWEQFF. CDR3 DNA: TGTGCCAGTAGTACCCCGGGACAGGGGGTTTGGGAGCAGTTCTTC. The rearrangement uses TRBV19 and TRBJ2-1; 11 bases fit TRBD1. CDR1 is LNHDA, CDR2 SQIVND, per germline (reference sequence). This CDR3 region has 15 residues. The V segment lost 4 bases and the J segment 10 bases; nucleotides outside the gene matches: 9.

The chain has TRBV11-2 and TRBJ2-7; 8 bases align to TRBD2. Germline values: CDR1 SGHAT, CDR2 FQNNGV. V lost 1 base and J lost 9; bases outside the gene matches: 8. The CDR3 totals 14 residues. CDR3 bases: TGTGCCAGCAGCTTAGGGGGACTAGTATCCGCGCAGTACTTC. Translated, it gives CASSLGGLVSAQYF. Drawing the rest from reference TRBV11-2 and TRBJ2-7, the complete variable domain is EAGVAQSPRYKIIEKRQSVAFWCNPISGHATLYWYQQILGQGPKLLIQFQNNGVVDDSQLPKDRFSAERLKGVDSTLKIQPAKLEDSAVYLCASSLGGLVSAQYFGPGTRLTVT.